This T cell receptor (beta chain) was captured by sequencing in a study of cytomegalovirus exposure and HLA in healthy donors (dated by TCRdb to the late 2010s). Study-level background: An earlier analysis of 587 of the donors reported over 250 Gb of sequence data and 95 million to 120 million unique TCR beta sequences obtained from around 190 million T cells. An early release that covered around 590 HLA-typed donors contained about 300 gigabases of sequencing data and tens of millions of unique TCR sequences. The genetic ancestry cluster associated with self-reported Caucasian donors included 81% of the roughly 380 genotyped donors. The study was designed to test whether signatures of past pathogen exposure could be identified by cataloging public T cell receptors. The study used immunosequencing to profile the T cell repertoires of around 600 subjects and linked those repertoires to cytomegalovirus serostatus. A separate validation cohort of roughly 110 different subjects was used in addition to the 666-subject first cohort. High-throughput TCR immunosequencing, statistical association of individual TCRs with disease status, and machine learning were combined to predict cytomegalovirus infection status. In a later analysis, previously published TCR beta repertoires from some 640 donors were re-analyzed and high-resolution HLA genotyping was added so that TCR occurrence patterns could be studied. In the later analysis, no new phenotypic data were used to find candidate immune exposures; instead, reliance was placed on TCR beta sequences and their occurrence across donors. To decide whether each TCR beta V gene segment behaved as functional or pseudogenic, an earlier analysis of over 500 of the donors relied on high-throughput TCR beta sequencing. Alongside the repertoire data, information on donor age, sex, ethnicity and CMV serostatus was compiled. In a later genetic analysis, genome-wide SNP genotypes for about three fifths of the 666 donors were used, and that subset was treated as a discovery cohort. Every discovery cohort repertoire had been produced on one sequencing platform. HLA typing covered class I and class II loci at four-digit resolution. Typing coverage varied by locus: roughly 620-640 donors for A, B, C, DRB1 and DQB1; around 560 for DQA1; approximately 570 for DPA1; around 450 for DPB1. Roughly five DR-DQ haplotypes were treated as single units for association and clustering because of strong linkage in the cohort. Among about 370 genotyped donors of the cohort, an average of around 220,000 unique TCR beta nucleotide sequences was sequenced per donor, of which approximately 19% were non-productive. The research as a whole found: In a later analysis, around 17,000 TCR beta sequences were associated with specific HLA alleles at a false discovery rate of 0.05. An association between a missense DCLRE1C variant and V-gene and J-gene trimming of TCR beta chains was found in a later genetic analysis and replicated in an independent cohort. While some public TCRs were present in many individuals, most TCR sequences turned up only very rarely across donors. In a later analysis, TCR association rates were found to vary across HLA loci, with the most associated TCRs seen for DRB1 alleles and the fewest for HLA-C alleles. A later analysis reported that several top co-occurrence clusters appeared linked to parvovirus B19, influenza, CMV and Epstein-Barr virus. Broadly in line with IMGT annotations, most TCR beta V segments showed up in productive rearrangements about 87% or about 30% of the time in an earlier analysis of around 600 of the donors. HLA typing was unavailable for some donors at each locus, so association tests used only the typed subset. In vitro tests confirmed that a few of the cytomegalovirus-associated TCR beta chains recognize cytomegalovirus antigens. A further reported finding was that TCR beta sequences accurately predicted the HLA-A and HLA-B alleles for most subjects in the first cohort. In a later analysis, HLA-associated TCR beta chains showed more clonal expansion and lower generation probabilities than non-associated chains that were equally common. The classifier was reported to diagnose cytomegalovirus status with high specificity and sensitivity in both the original cohort and the validation cohort. According to a later genetic analysis, donors in an Asian-associated ancestry cluster had fewer N-insertions in productive TCRs than the approximately 630-donor mean. The study listed 150 to 200 TCR beta chains as associated with cytomegalovirus. According to a later analysis, most CMV-associated TCR beta chains appeared to be HLA-restricted, and the HLA associations seemed to be driven largely by CMV exposure. Approximately 16 rarely observed V segments, including chromosome 9 orphons, were excluded from the earlier analysis of several hundred of the donors because counts were too low. Sequencing depth was assumed to be roughly uniform across donors in the presence/absence analyses, though that assumption may not hold. The only immune exposure information available for the cohort was CMV serostatus. Linkage disequilibrium might explain the correlated functional status among segregating V segments, but an unknown experimental factor could not be ruled out. When HLA alleles, especially DR and DQ, strongly co-occurred, TCR associations were difficult to assign to individual alleles. The cohort was sequenced for TCR beta chains only, and without alpha or paired-chain data the features that could be detected were limited. A group of highly shared sequence variants was considered likely to be a technical artifact of the sequencing pipeline. The authors suggested that the approach could potentially be generalized to other disease states and immunological phenotypes. Some IMGT-functional V segments, including TRBV6-2 and TRBV6-3, could not be distinguished by the 87-base-pair reads and were therefore excluded.

The cohort consisted of hundreds of healthy bone marrow donors. All cohort members were sampled while nominally healthy, although unrecorded immune exposures were likely present. The donor tested CMV seronegative, placing the donor among the approximately 360 seronegative members of the cohort. Each donor provided a peripheral blood sample, and peripheral blood mononuclear cells were used for TCR beta sequencing. The Qiagen DNeasy Blood Extraction Kit was used to extract genomic DNA from the blood cell samples. The germline ends are 18 bases apart after V is trimmed by 4 bases and J by 0 bases. Looking up the germline V gene (reference sequence) yields CDR1 MNHEY and CDR2 SMNVEV. There are 17 amino acids in the CDR3, from cysteine to phenylalanine inclusive. The sequence is cut down to CDR3 DNA, 51 bases in frame from base 1. The library was obtained by the immunoSEQ multiplex PCR assay. For the multiplex PCR, a mixture combining 60 forward primers for TCR Vbeta segments and 13 reverse primers for TCR Jbeta segments was used. Amplification of the CDR3 region of rearranged TCR beta genes was performed with a multiplex PCR assay on genomic DNA. Amplified TCR beta libraries were sequenced as 87-base-pair reads on the Illumina HiSeq System. The authors' pipeline ran thus. Across the roughly 700 repertoires, a later analysis counted 80 million or so unique TCR beta chains, roughly 11 million of which were shared by at least two donors. Raw reads were error-corrected and collapsed into unique sequences with a nearest-neighbor algorithm that merged closely related sequences to remove PCR and sequencing errors. To assign V, D and J gene segments, CDR3 sequences were aligned to IMGT reference sequences. For a sequence to be retained, a match of at least six nucleotides was required to both a V gene segment and a J gene segment. A rearrangement was called productive if the CDR3 had no stop codons and remained in frame with V and J, and every other rearrangement was called non-productive. CDR3 was defined according to IMGT convention as the region running from the second conserved V-encoded cysteine to the conserved J-encoded phenylalanine. In an earlier analysis of roughly 580 of the donors, sequences lacking an unambiguous match to a single V gene segment were excluded. In an earlier analysis of roughly 600 of the donors, a V segment was called functional when productive rearrangements were above 56.7%, and segregating when the standard deviation between donors exceeded 5%. A statistical classification framework was developed to diagnose cytomegalovirus status using the catalog of TCR beta chain sequences. V and J gene assignment, in a later analysis, came from comparing TCR nucleotide sequences with IMGT/GENE-DB human TR gene sequences. In a later analysis, CDR3 sequences and most-parsimonious VDJ recombination scenarios were assigned using the TCRdist pipeline. In a later analysis, each TCR beta chain was defined by its CDR3 amino acid sequence together with its V-gene family, and reads without a unique V-gene family were excluded. A later analysis removed 600 or so highly shared, low-generation-probability nucleotide sequences to deal with suspected cross-contamination and a sequencing artifact. For each public chain, a later analysis derived a clonal expansion index from normalized ranks of inferred template counts within each repertoire. Generation probabilities in a later analysis came from a VDJ recombination model fitted to out-of-frame rearrangements, and those results were checked against IGoR. A later analysis scored TCR-TCR, TCR-HLA and TCR-CMV co-occurrence with hypergeometric tests, applying a repertoire-size bias correction to TCR pairs. In a later analysis, false discovery rates were estimated by permuting HLA or CMV assignments 20 times. In a later analysis, co-occurring TCRs were grouped using DBSCAN, and TCRdist sequence similarity was added for clustering within HLA-allele-positive subsets. Co-occurrence clustering excluded repertoires with fewer than 30,000 or more than 120,000 public chains, plus five with anomalous nucleotide sharing. In TCRdb, the immuneACCESS table is reduced to in-frame sequences with V and J assigned. These tables do not hold every clone; where another copy was compared, an unresolved V gene accounts for under half, and the others remain unexplained. That table supplies the V and J calls and clone size; D and trimming were determined from the DNA. Counted in this sample were around 130,000 clones; approximately 82% of them appeared once. Of the sample, approximately 2.4% falls within the top ten clones.

This clone appeared once. It has no known antigen specificity. Base-call qualities are not available, and no considerably larger clone is one nucleotide away. Sequencing was carried out using PBMCs. This TCR derives from a man aged 45-65 years in good health and CMV-seronegative. The sequence is built from TRBV27 and TRBJ1-1; possibly the D gene is TRBD1, per 6 matching bases. The CDR3 region has the sequence CASSSQTGRAMNTEAFF. The sequence in DNA is TGTGCCAGCAGTTCCCAGACAGGACGGGCCATGAACACTGAAGCTTTCTTT.